This passage covers 30 T cell receptor beta chains from one sample sequenced in a study of shared clonotypes between healthy human individuals. Clones were read by immunoSEQ multiplex PCR, and TCRdb kept only the in-frame ones, dropping some. The repertoire holds about 1 million clones, with about 80% as singletons. The material sequenced was memory CD4+ T cells from PBMCs. As for subset: CD45RA-negative fraction. Every receptor here comes from a man aged 18-30 years in good health. Some clones in this sample may be carry-over from other donors' samples.

The chain has TRBV19 and TRBJ1-1; possibly TRBD1 for D (5 bases). The CDR3 loop spans 14 amino acids. Trimming took off 5 bases at V and 0 bases at J, with 10 bases between the two ends. CDR1 is LNHDA and CDR2 is SQIVND in the germline V gene (reference sequence). The CDR3 here is CASSFGDLNTEAFF. CDR3 coding DNA: TGTGCCAGTAGTTTTGGGGACTTGAACACTGAAGCTTTCTTT.

As regards this clone: The junction departs from the called germline gene at one end, perhaps through a read error. The chain uses TRBV14 and TRBJ2-7; TRBD2 matches 14 bases. Germline assignment: CDR1 SGHDN and CDR2 FVKESK. The CDR3 has 17 residues. The CDR3 reads CASRQGTSGSVGDEQYF. CDR3 bases: TGTGCCAGCAGACAAGGGACTAGCGGGAGTGTAGGCGACGAGCAGTACTTC.

This sequence joins TRBV7-9 and TRBJ2-5, with 12 bases matching TRBD2. The CDR3 consists of 15 residues. Germline CDR1 reads SEHNR; CDR2 reads FQNEAQ (reference sequence). The V segment lost 4 bases and the J segment 5 bases; nucleotides outside the gene matches: 5. This chain's CDR3 is CASSSRLAGVETQYF. CDR3 DNA: TGTGCCAGCAGCTCACGACTAGCGGGAGTTGAGACCCAGTACTTC.

The rearrangement joins TRBV6-1 to TRBJ1-2; 7 positions agree with TRBD1. The germline gives CDR1 MNHNS, CDR2 SASEGT. This CDR3 has 15 amino acids. The V gene end was trimmed by 7 bases and the J gene end by 6 bases; junction bases not matched to a gene: 14. The CDR3 here is CASIIRDSGPNGYTF. The CDR3 region has the DNA TGTGCCAGCATCATCCGGGACAGCGGGCCTAATGGCTACACCTTC.

The rearrangement uses TRBV29-1 and TRBJ1-3; 9 positions match TRBD1. The length of the CDR3 is 13 residues. Germline V gene lookup returns CDR1 SQVTM and CDR2 ANQGSEA. V shed 6 bases and J 8 bases; nucleotides not matched to a gene: 8. The CDR3 reads CSVRGQGLDTIYF. CDR3 coding DNA: TGCAGCGTCCGAGGACAGGGGCTGGACACCATATATTTT.

The chain is built from TRBV5-6 and TRBJ2-3; D uncertain. This CDR3 spans 12 amino acids. Germline CDR1 and CDR2: SGHDT and YYEEEE. Trimming shortened V by 1 base and J by 5 bases, and 5 bases separated the two germline ends. This chain's CDR3 is CASSLFLDTQYF. The DNA of the CDR3 is TGTGCCAGCAGCTTGTTTTTAGATACGCAGTATTTT.

V usage is TRBV19 and J usage is TRBJ1-1; D may be TRBD1 (5 bases). This CDR3 region has 14 residues. Germline CDR1 is LNHDA and CDR2 is SQIVND (reference sequence). The V end was cut by 10 bases, the J end by 4 bases, with 19 bases between. CDR3 residues: CAISAGTPATEAFF. The CDR3 DNA is TGTGCCATAAGTGCCGGGACCCCGGCCACTGAAGCTTTCTTT.

This clone was counted only a few times. J is TRBJ2-2 and V is TRBV5-1; the D is unclear. This CDR3 has 15 residues. V lost 0 bases and J lost 6, with 12 bases in between. Germline CDR1 SGHRS, CDR2 YFSETQ. The CDR3 loop reads CASSLDPDRPGELFF. For the CDR3, the DNA is TGCGCCAGCAGCTTGGATCCGGACCGCCCCGGGGAGCTGTTTTTT.

The CDR3 region has the DNA TGTGCCAGCAGCGTAGTAAGGGACGATGAGCAGTTCTTC. It codes for CASSVVRDDEQFF. The gene calls are TRBV9 and TRBJ2-1, with D perhaps matching TRBD1 or TRBD2 (5 bases each). Per germline, CDR1 SGDLS and CDR2 YYNGEE. CDR3 size: 13 residues. Trimming took off 0 bases at V and 8 bases at J, with 9 bases between the two ends. The full variable domain, its missing parts supplied by reference TRBV9 and TRBJ2-1, is DSGVTQTPKHLITATGQRVTLRCSPRSGDLSVYWYQQSLDQGLQFLIQYYNGEERAKGNILERFSAQQFPDLHSELNLSSLELGDSALYFCASSVVRDDEQFFGPGTRLTVL.

V gene TRBV28 combines with J gene TRBJ1-1; D is unresolved. V gave up 3 bases and J gave up 1 base, with 15 bases separating them. This CDR3 has 16 amino acids. Per germline, CDR1 MDHEN and CDR2 SYDVKM. As DNA, the CDR3 is TGTGCCAGCAGTTTCCCCACCGGAGAGCCGAACACTGAAGCTTTCTTT. This gives the protein CASSFPTGEPNTEAFF.

The chain joins TRBV4-1 to TRBJ2-5; TRBD1 is a possible D gene (5 bases). This CDR3 spans 19 amino acids. Looked up from germline, CDR1 is MGHRA and CDR2 is YSYEKL. The ends were cut back, 0 bases at V and 4 bases at J, with 24 bases in the middle. Written as DNA, the CDR3 is TGCGCCAGCAGCCAAGATCGGATGGTGGGGCGATTAATCGGAGAGACCCAGTACTTC. Its translation is CASSQDRMVGRLIGETQYF.

The V and J genes are TRBV28 and TRBJ1-1; 11 nucleotides agree with TRBD1. Per germline, CDR1 MDHEN and CDR2 SYDVKM. Trimming removed 5 bases from V and 6 bases from J; junction bases left unmatched: 11. The CDR3 is 16 residues long. The CDR3 nucleotides are TGTGCCAGCAGTCCGCCGGGACAGGGGGTAATGGCTGAAGCTTTCTTT. Protein product: CASSPPGQGVMAEAFF.

The chain carries TRBV19 and TRBJ2-5, with 12 positions matching TRBD1. Germline-derived CDR1 and CDR2 are LNHDA and SQIVND (reference sequence). The CDR3 has 14 amino acids. The J segment lost 4 bases and the V segment lost 3 bases, leaving 0 bases of the junction unmatched. Here the CDR3 DNA reads TGTGCCAGTAGTATGGGACAGGGGGCAGAGACCCAGTACTTC. It is translated as CASSMGQGAETQYF.

This clone showed up many times. The V gene is TRBV19, the J gene TRBJ2-3, with 16 bases lining up with TRBD2. The CDR3 is 16 amino acids. Germline values: CDR1 LNHDA, CDR2 SQIVND (reference sequence). The V gene end was trimmed by 5 bases and the J gene end by 6 bases; junction bases not matched to a gene: 5. The CDR3 bases are TGTGCCAGTAGTGCCGGGACTAGCGGGAGGGCCGATACGCAGTATTTT. It specifies CASSAGTSGRADTQYF.

This rearrangement joins TRBV6-5 to TRBJ2-7; TRBD2 agrees at 8 bases. V gave up 4 bases and J gave up 4 bases; unmatched junction bases: 9. Germline assignment: CDR1 MNHEY and CDR2 SVGAGI. This CDR3 is built from 15 residues. The CDR3 DNA sequence: TGTGCCAGCAGTTTCGGGGGGGGAGGTAGTTACGAGCAGTACTTC. It specifies CASSFGGGGSYEQYF.

J is TRBJ2-5 and V is TRBV28; TRBD2 matches 11 bases. With 5 bases clipped from V and 5 bases from J, the junction kept 4 bases outside the gene matches. Germline V lookup: CDR1 MDHEN, CDR2 SYDVKM. CDR3 length equals 14 residues. The CDR3 reads CASSPLAGVETQYF. CDR3 DNA sequence: TGTGCCAGCAGTCCACTAGCGGGAGTGGAGACCCAGTACTTC.

The CDR3 DNA sequence: TGCGCCAGCAGCCAAACGAGAGGTGAAAAACTGTTTTTT. This codes for CASSQTRGEKLFF. This chain joins TRBV4-1 and TRBJ1-4, with no clear D. The germline V gene encodes CDR1 MGHRA and CDR2 YSYEKL. CDR3 length: 13 amino acids. The V end was cut by 2 bases, the J end by 7 bases, with 8 bases between.

For this clone: A much larger clone is a single base away; this may be a read error. In the same sample, other DNA sequences code for this CDR3. The gene calls are TRBV2 and TRBJ2-3, with D unclear. Trimming removed 3 bases at V and 4 bases at J, with 5 bases between. Germline CDR1 is SNHLY and CDR2 is FYNNEI. The CDR3 has 12 amino acids. CDR3 in amino acids: CASSDRADTQYF. The CDR3 region has the DNA TGTGCCAGCAGTGACAGAGCAGATACGCAGTATTTT.

The chain has TRBV11-2 and TRBJ2-1, with TRBD1 identical over 9 bases. CDR1 and CDR2 from the germline V gene are SGHAT and FQNNGV. This CDR3 is 15 amino acids long. The J segment lost 2 bases and the V segment lost 5 bases, leaving 4 bases of the junction unmatched. The CDR3 sequence is CASSLTGGAYNEQFF. In DNA, the CDR3 is TGTGCCAGCAGCCTAACAGGGGGCGCCTACAATGAGCAGTTCTTC.

This clone was counted between two and nine times. Sequence at one end of the junction differs from germline and may be a read error. The sample contains more than one DNA sequence encoding this CDR3. The chain carries TRBV18 and TRBJ2-3; D gene ambiguous. CDR1 KGHSH and CDR2 LQKENI come from the germline V gene. The CDR3 length is 13 residues. As DNA, the CDR3 is TGTGCCAGCTCCCCACAGAGCACAGATACGCAGTATTTT. Amino acid sequence: CASSPQSTDTQYF.

V and J are TRBV7-6 and TRBJ1-5; TRBD1 might be the D (6 bases). The CDR3 runs 14 residues. Per the germline V gene, CDR1 is SGHVS and CDR2 is FNYEAQ. Between the trimmed V and J ends, which lost 0 bases and 6 bases, there was a span of 9 bases. The CDR3 coding sequence is TGTGCCAGCAGCTTAGCAGGGGGTGGTCAGCCCCAGCATTTT. It codes for CASSLAGGGQPQHF.

This chain uses TRBV11-1 with TRBJ2-7; no firm D call. Germline CDR1 and CDR2: SGHAT and FQDESV (reference sequence). This CDR3 comprises 16 residues. Trimming took 3 bases from V and 3 from J, leaving 18 bases between them. CDR3: CASSLGLGTVLYEQYF. The CDR3 region has the DNA TGTGCCAGCAGCTTGGGGTTGGGCACCGTCCTCTACGAGCAGTACTTC.

The gene calls are TRBV5-1 and TRBJ1-4; the D gene is possibly TRBD1 (6 bases). V lost 4 bases and J lost 8, with 15 bases in between. Germline V gene sequence: CDR1 SGHRS, CDR2 YFSETQ. CDR3 length: 14 amino acids. CDR3 nucleotides: TGCGCCAGCAGCCAAGATACAGGGCTGGAAAAACTGTTTTTT. Its translation is CASSQDTGLEKLFF. Complete variable domain (other parts from reference TRBV5-1 and TRBJ1-4): KAGVTQTPRYLIKTRGQQVTLSCSPISGHRSVSWYQQTPGQGLQFLFEYFSETQRNKGNFPGRFSGRQFSNSRSEMNVSTLELGDSALYLCASSQDTGLEKLFFGSGTQLSVL.

This clone was seen more than once but under ten times. The sample holds other DNA sequences that translate to the same CDR3. This chain joins TRBV28 and TRBJ2-6; possibly TRBD2 for D (6 bases). The CDR3 has 15 amino acids. The germline V gene encodes CDR1 MDHEN and CDR2 SYDVKM. V lost 1 base and J lost 4, with 8 bases in between. CDR3: CASSLSAGGANVLTF. CDR3 DNA sequence: TGTGCCAGCAGTTTATCGGCGGGAGGGGCCAACGTCCTGACTTTC.

The genes are TRBV4-1 and TRBJ2-1; D may correspond to TRBD1 or TRBD2 (5 bases each). Germline-derived CDR1 and CDR2 are MGHRA and YSYEKL. The CDR3 totals 14 residues. The V end was cut by 2 bases, the J end by 2 bases, with 7 bases between. CDR3 sequence reads: CASSQSGPYNEQFF. The CDR3 DNA reads as TGCGCCAGCAGCCAATCGGGACCCTACAATGAGCAGTTCTTC.

V usage is TRBV5-6 and J usage is TRBJ2-2, with TRBD2 as a possible D gene (6 bases). V dropped 4 bases and J dropped 2 bases, with 18 bases sitting between them. Germline values: CDR1 SGHDT, CDR2 YYEEEE. This CDR3 has 17 amino acids. The chain's CDR3 is CASSRRTTTTNTGELFF. CDR3 nucleotides: TGTGCCAGCAGCCGGAGGACTACTACTACTAACACCGGGGAGCTGTTTTTT.

The chain couples TRBV7-2 to TRBJ2-7, with a weak D call TRBD2 (6 bases). Germline CDR1 reads SGHTA; CDR2 reads FQGNSA. This CDR3 spans 14 amino acids. The germline V and J ends were trimmed by 5 bases and 2 bases, with 13 bases remaining between them. CDR3 nucleotide sequence: TGTGCCAGCAGCCCCGGACTAAGACCCTACGAGCAGTACTTC. This sequence encodes CASSPGLRPYEQYF.

CDR3 nucleotides: TGTGCCACCCAGCGAGGGATAAATCAGCCCCAGCATTTT. Its translation: CATQRGINQPQHF. The chain has TRBV28 and TRBJ1-5; D is undetermined. This CDR3 contains 13 residues. The germline gives CDR1 MDHEN, CDR2 SYDVKM. Trimming removed 10 bases at V and 4 bases at J, with 14 bases between.

The chain combines TRBV28 with TRBJ2-7; no reliable D call. V lost 4 bases and J 3 bases, leaving 10 bases between the germline ends. The germline CDR1 and CDR2 sequences are MDHEN and SYDVKM. The CDR3 sequence is 13 residues long. CDR3: CASSSVAIYEQYF. The CDR3, as DNA: TGTGCCAGCAGTTCCGTGGCTATCTACGAGCAGTACTTC.

This sequence joins TRBV5-4 and TRBJ1-5; the D is unclear. Germline lookup yields CDR1 SGHNT and CDR2 YYREEE (reference sequence). The CDR3 is made up of 15 amino acids. Trimming took off 3 bases at V and 0 bases at J, with 10 bases between the two ends. The CDR3 here is CASSWLRDSNQPQHF. The CDR3 coding sequence is TGTGCCAGCAGCTGGTTGCGGGATAGCAATCAGCCCCAGCATTTT.